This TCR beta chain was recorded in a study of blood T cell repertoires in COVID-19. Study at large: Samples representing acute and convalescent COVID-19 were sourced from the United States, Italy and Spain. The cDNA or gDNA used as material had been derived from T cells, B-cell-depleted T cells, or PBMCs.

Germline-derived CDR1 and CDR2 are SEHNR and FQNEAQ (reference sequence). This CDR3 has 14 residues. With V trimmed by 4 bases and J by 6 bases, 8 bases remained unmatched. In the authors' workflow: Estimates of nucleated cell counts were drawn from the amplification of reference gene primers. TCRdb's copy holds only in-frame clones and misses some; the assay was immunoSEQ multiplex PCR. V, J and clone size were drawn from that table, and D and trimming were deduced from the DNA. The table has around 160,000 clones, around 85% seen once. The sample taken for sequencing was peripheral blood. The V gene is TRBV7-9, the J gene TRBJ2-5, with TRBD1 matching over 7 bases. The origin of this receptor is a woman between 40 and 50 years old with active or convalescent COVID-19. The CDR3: CASSSNRGTQTQYF. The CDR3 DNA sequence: TGTGCCAGCAGCTCCAACAGGGGAACGCAGACCCAGTACTTC.